A selection of T cell receptor beta chains follows, all from one sample in a study of blood T cell repertoires in COVID-19. TCRdb's copy holds only in-frame clones and misses some; the assay was immunoSEQ multiplex PCR. The data show about 170,000 clones, around 93% seen once. The sequencing input was peripheral blood. The receptor set was obtained from a woman aged 50 to 60 with acute or convalescent COVID-19. CDR3s include the opening cysteine and the closing phenylalanine or tryptophan. A D gene is named only where the DNA matches it firmly. Clone size is given for some rows only: seen once, a few or many times, or a class if the clone is expanded.

J: TRBJ2-3
size: -
V: TRBV5-1
D: -
CDR3: CASMVGARVDDTQYF
DNA: TGCGCCAGCATGGTGGGGGCCCGGGTTGATGATACGCAGTATTTT

J: TRBJ1-1
size: -
V: TRBV6-5
D: -
CDR3: CASRVSWDIYAEAFF
DNA: TGTGCCAGCAGAGTTAGCTGGGACATTTACGCTGAAGCTTTCTTT

J: TRBJ2-1
size: once
V: TRBV28
D: -
CDR3: CASSSLHSSYNEQFF
DNA: TGTGCCAGCAGTTCCCTACACAGCTCCTACAATGAGCAGTTCTTC

J: TRBJ1-1
size: -
V: TRBV19
D: -
CDR3: CASTPGSREAFF
DNA: TGTGCCAGTACCCCCGGTAGCCGCGAAGCTTTCTTT

J: TRBJ1-4
size: -
V: TRBV29-1
D: -
CDR3: CSAYGSTNEKLFF
DNA: TGCAGCGCGTACGGGTCAACTAATGAAAAACTGTTTTTT

J: TRBJ1-1
size: -
V: TRBV5-1
D: -
CDR3: CASSAVGGNTEAFF
DNA: TGCGCCAGCAGCGCTGTCGGGGGGAACACTGAAGCTTTCTTT

J: TRBJ2-1
size: -
V: TRBV10-1
D: TRBD2
CDR3: CASSDRGLAGNPLWYNEQFF
DNA: TGCGCCAGCAGTGACCGGGGACTAGCGGGGAACCCGTTATGGTACAATGAGCAGTTCTTC

J: TRBJ2-1
size: -
V: TRBV7-8
D: TRBD2
CDR3: CASSRGSYNEQFF
DNA: TGTGCCAGCAGCCGCGGGAGTTACAATGAGCAGTTCTTC

J: TRBJ1-2
size: once
V: TRBV25-1
D: -
CDR3: CASSGSRAGPSF
DNA: TGTGCCAGCAGTGGCTCAAGGGCGGGACCTTCCTTC

J: TRBJ1-4
size: -
V: TRBV3-1/TRBV3-2
D: -
CDR3: CASSRGQRTNEKLFF
DNA: TGTGCCAGCAGCCGCGGACAGAGGACTAATGAAAAACTGTTTTTT

J: TRBJ2-1
size: -
V: TRBV19
D: -
CDR3: CASSMGSSNEQFF
DNA: TGTGCCAGTAGTATGGGTAGCAGTAATGAGCAGTTCTTC

J: TRBJ2-1
size: -
V: TRBV19
D: TRBD1
CDR3: CASSIAVGQGEQFF
DNA: TGTGCCAGTAGTATAGCCGTGGGACAGGGGGAGCAGTTCTTC

J: TRBJ1-2
size: -
V: TRBV18
D: TRBD1
CDR3: CASSPPGGEDYGYTF
DNA: TGTGCCAGCTCACCACCAGGGGGCGAAGACTATGGCTACACCTTC

J: TRBJ1-2
size: -
V: TRBV2
D: -
CDR3: CASLPDRIGNYGYTF
DNA: TGTGCCAGCCTACCCGACAGAATTGGGAACTATGGCTACACCTTC

J: TRBJ1-1
size: -
V: TRBV28
D: TRBD1
CDR3: CASSLGTGSTEAFF
DNA: TGTGCCAGCAGTTTAGGGACAGGGTCTACTGAAGCTTTCTTT

J: TRBJ2-5
size: -
V: TRBV7-2
D: TRBD2
CDR3: CASSFASGGPETQYF
DNA: TGTGCCAGCAGCTTCGCTAGCGGGGGGCCGGAGACCCAGTACTTC

J: TRBJ1-1
size: -
V: TRBV6-5
D: -
CDR3: CASSYSEVNTEAFF
DNA: TGTGCCAGCAGTTACTCGGAGGTGAACACTGAAGCTTTCTTT

J: TRBJ1-1
size: -
V: TRBV19
D: -
CDR3: CASSIEQETNTEAFF
DNA: TGTGCCAGTAGTATAGAACAGGAGACGAACACTGAAGCTTTCTTT

J: TRBJ1-3
size: -
V: TRBV4-3
D: -
CDR3: CASAPQFDSSGNTIYF
DNA: TGCGCCAGTGCACCTCAATTCGACAGCTCTGGAAACACCATATATTTT

J: TRBJ2-7
size: -
V: TRBV11-2
D: TRBD1
CDR3: CASSYIVGTGYYEQYF
DNA: TGTGCCAGCAGCTACATCGTCGGGACAGGGTACTACGAGCAGTACTTC

J: TRBJ2-1
size: once
V: TRBV27
D: -
CDR3: CASSLVGMEDEQFF
DNA: TGTGCCAGCAGTTTAGTAGGGATGGAGGATGAGCAGTTCTTC

J: TRBJ1-5
size: -
V: TRBV18
D: TRBD1
CDR3: CASSGRQGDQPQHF
DNA: TGTGCCAGCTCCGGTCGACAGGGTGATCAGCCCCAGCATTTT

J: TRBJ1-2
size: -
V: TRBV4-1
D: TRBD1
CDR3: CASRIDRVDPGYTF
DNA: TGCGCCAGCAGAATCGACAGGGTCGATCCTGGCTACACCTTC

J: TRBJ2-5
size: once
V: TRBV30
D: -
CDR3: CAWIGGGETQYF
DNA: TGTGCCTGGATTGGGGGGGGCGAGACCCAGTACTTC

J: TRBJ1-1
size: -
V: TRBV30
D: -
CDR3: CAWREGLGTEAFF
DNA: TGTGCCTGGAGGGAGGGGCTTGGCACTGAAGCTTTCTTT

J: TRBJ2-7
size: -
V: TRBV6-5
D: TRBD1
CDR3: CASTLGQARIDEQYF
DNA: TGTGCCAGCACCCTGGGACAGGCGAGGATCGACGAGCAGTACTTC

J: TRBJ2-6
size: -
V: TRBV3-1/TRBV3-2
D: TRBD2
CDR3: CASSQERLAGVGANVLTF
DNA: TGTGCCAGCAGCCAAGAACGGCTAGCGGGAGTTGGGGCCAACGTCCTGACTTTC

J: TRBJ2-1
size: -
V: TRBV7-2
D: TRBD2
CDR3: CASSLAGGAYNEQFF
DNA: TGTGCCAGCAGCCTAGCGGGAGGCGCATACAATGAGCAGTTCTTC

J: TRBJ1-3
size: once
V: TRBV3-1/TRBV3-2
D: -
CDR3: CASSQEGGGWSGNTIYF
DNA: TGTGCCAGCAGCCAAGAGGGCGGGGGCTGGTCTGGAAACACCATATATTTT

J: TRBJ1-1
size: -
V: TRBV6-1
D: -
CDR3: CASSENPQGNTEAFF
DNA: TGTGCCAGCAGTGAAAACCCACAGGGGAACACTGAAGCTTTCTTT

J: TRBJ1-2
size: -
V: TRBV7-8
D: TRBD1
CDR3: CASSLAPVTGGFSYTF
DNA: TGTGCCAGCAGCTTAGCGCCTGTAACAGGGGGCTTCAGCTACACCTTC

J: TRBJ1-5
size: -
V: TRBV5-8
D: -
CDR3: CASSLGQYSNQPQHF
DNA: TGTGCCAGCAGCCTCGGACAGTATAGCAATCAGCCCCAGCATTTT

J: TRBJ2-1
size: -
V: TRBV5-1
D: -
CDR3: CASSLVHTDEQFF
DNA: TGCGCCAGCAGCTTGGTGCATACGGATGAGCAGTTCTTC

J: TRBJ2-5
size: -
V: TRBV6-5
D: -
CDR3: CASNSGSHQETQYF
DNA: TGTGCCAGCAACAGTGGAAGCCACCAAGAGACCCAGTACTTC

J: TRBJ2-3
size: -
V: TRBV19
D: TRBD2
CDR3: CASSSRTSGYTDTQYF
DNA: TGTGCCAGTAGTAGTCGGACTAGCGGGTACACAGATACGCAGTATTTT

J: TRBJ2-5
size: -
V: TRBV24-1
D: TRBD1
CDR3: CATSDSGTGASETQYF
DNA: TGTGCCACCAGTGATTCCGGGACAGGGGCTTCAGAGACCCAGTACTTC

J: TRBJ2-7
size: -
V: TRBV11-2
D: TRBD1
CDR3: CASSLGAGGGYEQYF
DNA: TGTGCCAGCAGCTTAGGGGCAGGGGGCGGCTACGAGCAGTACTTC

J: TRBJ2-3
size: -
V: TRBV10-2
D: -
CDR3: CASSESPVPTDTQYF
DNA: TGCGCCAGCAGTGAGTCTCCAGTTCCCACAGATACGCAGTATTTT

J: TRBJ1-2
size: -
V: TRBV6-5
D: -
CDR3: CASSSSPGVGYGYTF
DNA: TGTGCCAGCAGTTCCTCTCCGGGGGTAGGCTATGGCTACACCTTC

J: TRBJ1-5
size: -
V: TRBV11-2
D: -
CDR3: CASSLTGHQPQHF
DNA: TGTGCCAGCAGCTTAACAGGGCACCAGCCCCAGCATTTT

J: TRBJ1-3
size: -
V: TRBV5-1
D: -
CDR3: CASSAEGNSGNTIYF
DNA: TGCGCCAGCAGCGCGGAGGGCAACTCTGGAAACACCATATATTTT

J: TRBJ2-2
size: -
V: TRBV19
D: TRBD1
CDR3: CATLRPGQGGGELFF
DNA: TGTGCCACCCTAAGACCGGGACAGGGTGGGGGGGAGCTGTTTTTT

J: TRBJ2-5
size: -
V: TRBV6-5
D: TRBD1
CDR3: CASSQQTGVLETQYF
DNA: TGTGCCAGCAGTCAGCAAACAGGGGTTTTGGAGACCCAGTACTTC

J: TRBJ2-7
size: -
V: TRBV27
D: -
CDR3: CASSLSAADEQYF
DNA: TGTGCCAGCAGTTTATCGGCGGCGGACGAGCAGTACTTC

J: TRBJ2-2
size: -
V: TRBV29-1
D: TRBD1
CDR3: CSARTGVGTGELFF
DNA: TGCAGCGCTAGGACAGGGGTCGGCACCGGGGAGCTGTTTTTT

J: TRBJ1-3
size: -
V: TRBV12-3/TRBV12-4
D: -
CDR3: CASSFHGNTIYF
DNA: TGTGCCAGCAGTTTTCATGGAAACACCATATATTTT

J: TRBJ2-3
size: -
V: TRBV7-2
D: TRBD2
CDR3: CASSPGLAGPTDTQYF
DNA: TGTGCCAGCAGCCCCGGACTAGCGGGTCCCACAGATACGCAGTATTTT

J: TRBJ2-1
size: -
V: TRBV24-1
D: -
CDR3: CATSGPGANEQFF
DNA: TGTGCCACCTCGGGTCCGGGAGCTAATGAGCAGTTCTTC

J: TRBJ1-2
size: -
V: TRBV10-3
D: -
CDR3: CAISYNYGYTF
DNA: TGTGCCATCAGCTACAACTATGGCTACACCTTC

J: TRBJ1-1
size: once
V: TRBV30
D: -
CDR3: CACSQLINTEAFF
DNA: TGTGCCTGCTCACAGCTTATTAACACTGAAGCTTTCTTT

J: TRBJ1-6
size: once
V: TRBV27
D: -
CDR3: CASSLYGESSYNSPLHF
DNA: TGTGCCAGCAGTTTATACGGGGAAAGCTCCTATAATTCACCCCTCCACTTT

J: TRBJ2-7
size: -
V: TRBV6-5
D: -
CDR3: CASKASGGGLSEQYF
DNA: TGTGCCAGCAAGGCAAGCGGTGGGGGCCTTTCCGAGCAGTACTTC

J: TRBJ1-6
size: once
V: TRBV2
D: -
CDR3: CASSEVGDSPLHF
DNA: TGTGCCAGCAGTGAGGTAGGGGATTCACCCCTCCACTTT

J: TRBJ1-3
size: -
V: TRBV9
D: -
CDR3: CASSGGGVGGNTIYF
DNA: TGTGCCAGCAGCGGCGGGGGGGTTGGCGGAAACACCATATATTTT

J: TRBJ2-1
size: -
V: TRBV30
D: -
CDR3: CAWSAQVLNEQFF
DNA: TGTGCCTGGAGCGCACAGGTTTTGAATGAGCAGTTCTTC

J: TRBJ2-6
size: -
V: TRBV5-6
D: -
CDR3: CASSPKPGLIGSGANVLTF
DNA: TGTGCCAGCAGCCCCAAGCCGGGACTTATAGGCTCTGGGGCCAACGTCCTGACTTTC

J: TRBJ1-1
size: -
V: TRBV18
D: -
CDR3: CASSPPAGAMSTEAFF
DNA: TGTGCCAGCTCACCACCCGCAGGGGCTATGAGCACTGAAGCTTTCTTT